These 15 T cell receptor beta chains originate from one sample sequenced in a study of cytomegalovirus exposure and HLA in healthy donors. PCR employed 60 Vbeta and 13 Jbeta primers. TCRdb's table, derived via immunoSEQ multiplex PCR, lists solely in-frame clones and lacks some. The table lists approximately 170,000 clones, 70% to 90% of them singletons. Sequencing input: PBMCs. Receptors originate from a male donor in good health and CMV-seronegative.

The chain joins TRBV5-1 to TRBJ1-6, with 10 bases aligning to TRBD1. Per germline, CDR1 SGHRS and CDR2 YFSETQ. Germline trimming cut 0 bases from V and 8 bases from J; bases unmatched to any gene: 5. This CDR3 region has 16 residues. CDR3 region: CASSLEPGQGYSPLHF. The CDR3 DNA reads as TGCGCCAGCAGCTTGGAGCCGGGACAGGGGTATTCACCCCTCCACTTT.

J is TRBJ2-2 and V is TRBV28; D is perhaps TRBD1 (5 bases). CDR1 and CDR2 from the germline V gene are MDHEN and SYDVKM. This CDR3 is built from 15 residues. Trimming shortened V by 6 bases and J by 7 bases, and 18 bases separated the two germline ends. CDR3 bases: TGTGCCAGCAGCCCCGGCGGACAATCAGGCGGGGAGCTGTTTTTT. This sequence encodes CASSPGGQSGGELFF.

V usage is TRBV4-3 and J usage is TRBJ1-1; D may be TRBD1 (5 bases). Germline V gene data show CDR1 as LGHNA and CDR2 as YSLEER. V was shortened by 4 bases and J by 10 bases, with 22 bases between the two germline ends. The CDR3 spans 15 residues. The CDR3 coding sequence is TGCGCCAGCAGCCTATCCGGCCCCGGGATGGGGGGAGCTTTCTTT. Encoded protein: CASSLSGPGMGGAFF.

CDR3 loop: CASSTGLAGEQFF. The CDR3 bases are TGTGCCAGCAGCACTGGACTAGCCGGCGAGCAGTTCTTC. This chain joins TRBV7-9 and TRBJ2-1, with TRBD2 identical over 8 bases. CDR3 length: 13 amino acids. Germline V gene sequence: CDR1 SEHNR, CDR2 FQNEAQ (reference sequence). Trimming took 5 bases from V and 10 from J; bases not matched to a gene: 7.

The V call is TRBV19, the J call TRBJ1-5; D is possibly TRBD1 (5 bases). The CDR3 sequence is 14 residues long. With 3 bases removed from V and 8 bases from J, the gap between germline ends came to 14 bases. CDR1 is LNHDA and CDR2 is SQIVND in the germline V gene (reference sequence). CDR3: CASSIMWQGEPQHF. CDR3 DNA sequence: TGTGCCAGTAGTATTATGTGGCAGGGCGAGCCCCAGCATTTT.

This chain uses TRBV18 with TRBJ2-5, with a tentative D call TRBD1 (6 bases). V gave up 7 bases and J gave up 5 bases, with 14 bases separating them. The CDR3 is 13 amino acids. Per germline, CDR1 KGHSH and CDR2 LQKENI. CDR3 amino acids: CASFTGFQETQYF. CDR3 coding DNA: TGTGCCAGCTTCACAGGGTTTCAGGAGACCCAGTACTTC.

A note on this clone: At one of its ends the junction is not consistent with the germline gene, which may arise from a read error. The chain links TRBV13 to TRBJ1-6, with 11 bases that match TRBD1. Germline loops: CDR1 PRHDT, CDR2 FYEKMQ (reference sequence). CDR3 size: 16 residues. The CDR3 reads CASSLGDRGDNSPLHF. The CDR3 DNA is TGTGCCAGCAGCCTAGGGGACAGGGGGGATAATTCACCCCTCCACTTT. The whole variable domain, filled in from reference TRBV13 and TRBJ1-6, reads AAGVIQSPRHLIKEKRETATLKCYPIPRHDTVYWYQQGPGQDPQFLISFYEKMQSDKGSIPDRFSAQQFSDYHSELNMSSLELGDSALYFCASSLGDRGDNSPLHFGNGTRLTVT.

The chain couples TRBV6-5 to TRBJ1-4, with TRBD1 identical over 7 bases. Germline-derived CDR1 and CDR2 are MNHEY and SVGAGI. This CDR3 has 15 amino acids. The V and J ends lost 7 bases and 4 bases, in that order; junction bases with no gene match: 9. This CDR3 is CASTPYRGFNEKLFF. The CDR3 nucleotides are TGTGCCAGCACCCCGTACAGGGGCTTTAATGAAAAACTGTTTTTT.

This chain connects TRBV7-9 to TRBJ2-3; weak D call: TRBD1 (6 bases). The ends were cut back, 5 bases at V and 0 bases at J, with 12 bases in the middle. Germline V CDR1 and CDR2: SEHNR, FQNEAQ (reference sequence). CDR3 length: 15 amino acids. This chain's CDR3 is CASSTRQVSTDTQYF. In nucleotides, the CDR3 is TGTGCCAGCAGCACCCGACAGGTTAGCACAGATACGCAGTATTTT.

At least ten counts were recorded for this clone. CDR3 protein: CASRPGSGGSYEQYF. DNA for the CDR3: TGTGCCAGCAGGCCTGGGTCCGGGGGATCCTACGAGCAGTACTTC. The chain combines TRBV2 with TRBJ2-7; a possible D gene is TRBD2 (6 bases). Between the trimmed V and J ends, which lost 6 bases and 1 base, there was a span of 16 bases. The CDR3 extends over 15 amino acids. Germline V gene lookup returns CDR1 SNHLY and CDR2 FYNNEI.

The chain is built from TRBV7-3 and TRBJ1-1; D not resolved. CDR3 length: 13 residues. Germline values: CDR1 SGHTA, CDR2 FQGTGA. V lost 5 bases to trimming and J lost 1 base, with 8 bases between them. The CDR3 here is CASSQTRNTEAFF. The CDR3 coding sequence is TGTGCCAGCAGCCAAACAAGGAACACTGAAGCTTTCTTT. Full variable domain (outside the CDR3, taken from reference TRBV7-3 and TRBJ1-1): GAGVSQTPSNKVTEKGKYVELRCDPISGHTALYWYRQSLGQGPEFLIYFQGTGAADDSGLPNDRFFAVRPEGSVSTLKIQRTERGDSAVYLCASSQTRNTEAFFGQGTRLTVV.

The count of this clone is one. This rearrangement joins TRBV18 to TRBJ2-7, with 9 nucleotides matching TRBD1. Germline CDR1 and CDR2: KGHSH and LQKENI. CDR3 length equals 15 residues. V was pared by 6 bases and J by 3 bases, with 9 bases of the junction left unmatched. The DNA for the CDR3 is TGTGCCAGCTCGCTTACAGGGGGCACTTTCTACGAGCAGTACTTC. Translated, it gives CASSLTGGTFYEQYF.

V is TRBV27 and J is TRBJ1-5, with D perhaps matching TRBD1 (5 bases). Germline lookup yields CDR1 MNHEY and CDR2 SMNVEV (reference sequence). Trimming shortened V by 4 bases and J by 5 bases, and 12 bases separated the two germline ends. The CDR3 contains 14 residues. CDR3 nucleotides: TGTGCCAGCAGTTCCCCAGGGAGGGATCAGCCCCAGCATTTT. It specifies CASSSPGRDQPQHF.

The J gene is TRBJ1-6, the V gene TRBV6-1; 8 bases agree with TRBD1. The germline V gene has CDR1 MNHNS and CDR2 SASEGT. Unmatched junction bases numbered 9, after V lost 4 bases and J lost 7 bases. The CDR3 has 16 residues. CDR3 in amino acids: CASSAQQGATNSPLHF. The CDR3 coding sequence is TGTGCCAGCAGTGCCCAGCAGGGGGCGACCAATTCACCCCTCCACTTT.

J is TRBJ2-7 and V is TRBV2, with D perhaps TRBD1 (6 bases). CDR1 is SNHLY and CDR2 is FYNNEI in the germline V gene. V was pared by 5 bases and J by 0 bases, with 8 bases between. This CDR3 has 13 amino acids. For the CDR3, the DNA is TGTGCCAGCAGTCCGGACAGCTCCTACGAGCAGTACTTC. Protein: CASSPDSSYEQYF.